These 24 T cell receptor beta chains were all obtained from the same sample, sequenced in a study of blood T cell repertoires in COVID-19. Some clones are missing from TCRdb's copy, which holds only in-frame ones; the method was immunoSEQ multiplex PCR. The table records a few hundred thousand clones, approximately 88% of them present only once. Sequencing used peripheral blood. These receptor sequences come from a man aged 45-60 years with acute or convalescent COVID-19.

This rearrangement joins TRBV7-9 to TRBJ2-1; D is perhaps TRBD1 (6 bases). Germline CDR1 SEHNR, CDR2 FQNEAQ (reference sequence). Trimming cost V 3 bases and J 5 bases, with 8 bases left between them. There are 13 residues in the CDR3. The CDR3 protein is CASSLDSDNEQFF. CDR3 nucleotides: TGTGCCAGCAGCTTGGACAGCGACAATGAGCAGTTCTTC.

As to this clone: The sample holds other DNA sequences that translate to the same CDR3. The chain couples TRBV2 to TRBJ2-5; the match to TRBD1 covers 10 bases. This CDR3 has 15 amino acids. Trimming at V came to 5 bases and at J to 4 bases, leaving 7 bases not matched to a gene. In germline, CDR1 is SNHLY, CDR2 FYNNEI. CDR3 loop: CASSPRTGGRETQYF. The DNA of the CDR3 is TGTGCCAGCAGTCCCCGGACAGGGGGTCGAGAGACCCAGTACTTC.

V usage is TRBV11-2 and J usage is TRBJ2-5; D unresolved. The germline V gene has CDR1 SGHAT and CDR2 FQNNGV. The CDR3 has 14 amino acids. Trimming pared 2 bases from V and 2 bases from J, leaving 9 bases between. CDR3 sequence: CASSLLSQQETQYF. The CDR3 coding sequence is TGTGCCAGCAGCTTATTGTCCCAGCAAGAGACCCAGTACTTC.

This clone has only a few counts. This chain joins TRBV7-3 and TRBJ2-1, with D perhaps matching TRBD1 (5 bases). V was clipped by 2 bases and J by 4 bases, with 6 bases between them. The germline V gene has CDR1 SGHTA and CDR2 FQGTGA. The CDR3 length is 13 residues. The CDR3 nucleotides read TGTGCCAGCAGCTTATCAGGGTACAATGAGCAGTTCTTC. Amino acid sequence: CASSLSGYNEQFF.

V usage is TRBV29-1 and J usage is TRBJ1-2, with 8 bases that match TRBD1. This CDR3 has 13 amino acids. Germline V gives CDR1 SQVTM, CDR2 ANQGSEA. After removal of 7 bases from V and 8 bases from J, the junction contained 12 bases not matched to a gene. CDR3 sequence: CSDRQGLFWGYTF. The DNA for the CDR3 is TGCAGCGACAGACAGGGGTTGTTCTGGGGCTACACCTTC.

The rearrangement links TRBV4-1 to TRBJ1-2; 9 positions match TRBD1. CDR3 length: 17 residues. Germline V gene sequence: CDR1 MGHRA, CDR2 YSYEKL. Losses at the gene ends were 8 bases for V and 4 bases for J; bases not matched to a gene: 17. This CDR3 reads CASSPRRTGDGAYGYTF. As DNA, the CDR3 is TGCGCCAGCTCTCCCCGGAGGACAGGGGATGGGGCCTATGGCTACACCTTC.

The rearrangement joins TRBV7-2 to TRBJ1-1; TRBD1 might be the D (6 bases). Trimming shortened V by 4 bases and J by 6 bases, and 18 bases separated the two germline ends. Germline V gene sequence: CDR1 SGHTA, CDR2 FQGNSA. There are 15 residues in the CDR3. The CDR3 DNA reads TGTGCCAGCAGCTCTCGGGGGGGCTATAGGGCTGAAGCTTTCTTT. This translates into CASSSRGGYRAEAFF.

The gene calls are TRBV27 and TRBJ1-5, with 7 bases identical to TRBD1. Germline CDR1 and CDR2: MNHEY and SMNVEV (reference sequence). V was clipped by 8 bases and J by 5 bases; unmatched bases: 12. This CDR3 has 15 residues. The CDR3 DNA follows: TGTGCCAGCCGAACCAGGGGGAACGAGGATCAGCCCCAGCATTTT. It translates to CASRTRGNEDQPQHF.

This sequence joins TRBV5-1 and TRBJ1-2; D call uncertain. Trimming removed 3 bases at V and 4 bases at J, with 16 bases between. Germline values: CDR1 SGHRS, CDR2 YFSETQ. This CDR3 comprises 15 residues. CDR3 protein: CASSSGGSVTYGYTF. The CDR3 DNA sequence: TGCGCCAGCAGCTCAGGAGGTTCGGTAACCTATGGCTACACCTTC.

Only a few counts were recorded for this clone. The CDR3 DNA reads as TGTGCCAGCAGCCACACCTCAGGGGGTAACACTGAAGCTTTCTTT. It specifies CASSHTSGGNTEAFF. This sequence joins TRBV7-3 and TRBJ1-1; 7 nucleotides agree with TRBD1. The CDR3 has 15 residues. The germline CDR1 and CDR2 sequences are SGHTA and FQGTGA. Germline trimming cut 5 bases from V and 2 bases from J; bases unmatched to any gene: 8.

The V gene is TRBV6-5, the J gene TRBJ1-4; TRBD1 aligns across 7 bases. The germline V gene encodes CDR1 MNHEY and CDR2 SVGAGI. V was pared by 5 bases and J by 3 bases, with 6 bases of the junction left unmatched. This CDR3 has 15 amino acids. The CDR3 sequence is CASSPEGAANEKLFF. The CDR3 nucleotides are TGTGCCAGCAGTCCCGAGGGGGCGGCTAATGAAAAACTGTTTTTT.

V gene TRBV27 combines with J gene TRBJ1-6; 9 positions agree with TRBD1. V shed 5 bases, J shed 3 bases, and the junction held 5 bases outside the gene matches. CDR1 MNHEY and CDR2 SMNVEV come from the germline V gene (reference sequence). This CDR3 contains 16 residues. CDR3 protein: CASSVTGGSYNSPLHF. The DNA for the CDR3 is TGTGCCAGCAGTGTTACAGGGGGCAGCTATAATTCACCCCTCCACTTT.

As concerns this clone: The same CDR3 is also encoded by other DNA sequences in this sample. The gene calls are TRBV30 and TRBJ2-5; D not resolved. The CDR3 has 12 amino acids. Per the germline V gene, CDR1 is GTSNPN and CDR2 is SVGIG (reference sequence). V was pared by 3 bases and J by 1 base, with 6 bases between. CDR3 residues: CAWSSGQETQYF. The CDR3 nucleotides read TGTGCCTGGAGCAGTGGCCAAGAGACCCAGTACTTC.

The rearrangement joins TRBV14 to TRBJ1-1, with no clear D. Trimming took off 4 bases at V and 0 bases at J, with 9 bases between the two ends. The CDR3 totals 14 residues. Germline CDR1 is SGHDN and CDR2 is FVKESK. CDR3 residues: CASSPPPVNTEAFF. CDR3 DNA sequence: TGTGCCAGCAGCCCTCCGCCGGTGAACACTGAAGCTTTCTTT.

The chain recombines TRBV3-1 (or the pseudogene TRBV3-2) with TRBJ1-1; 7 nucleotides agree with TRBD1. The CDR3 is 13 residues long. The junction had 14 bases not matched to a gene; V was cut back by 8 bases and J by 11 bases. In germline, CDR1 is LGHDT, CDR2 YNNKEL (reference sequence). The CDR3 reads CASLGGYRGTAFF. In nucleotides, the CDR3 is TGTGCCAGCTTGGGGGGTTACAGGGGTACGGCTTTCTTT.

The V and J genes are TRBV19 and TRBJ1-1; TRBD1 matches at 9 bases. The CDR3 is 14 residues long. V shed 6 bases, J shed 1 base, and the junction held 3 bases outside the gene matches. Germline values: CDR1 LNHDA, CDR2 SQIVND (reference sequence). The CDR3 region has the DNA TGTGCCAGTAGATTGACAGGGGGGAACACTGAAGCTTTCTTT. Amino acids: CASRLTGGNTEAFF.

This chain connects TRBV10-2 to TRBJ2-7, with TRBD1 matching 10 bases. The J segment lost 3 bases and the V segment lost 4 bases, leaving 3 bases of the junction unmatched. The CDR3 spans 14 residues. Germline lookup yields CDR1 WSHSY and CDR2 SAAADI. The DNA for the CDR3 is TGCGCCAGCAGTGGGACAGGGGGGGTCTACGAGCAGTACTTC. Residues: CASSGTGGVYEQYF.

This chain uses TRBV7-9 with TRBJ2-7; tentatively, D is TRBD1 (6 bases). V dropped 5 bases and J dropped 2 bases, with 13 bases sitting between them. Germline V lookup: CDR1 SEHNR, CDR2 FQNEAQ (reference sequence). The CDR3 spans 14 residues. CDR3 nucleotide sequence: TGTGCCAGCAGCCCAGGGACAACTACCTACGAGCAGTACTTC. It specifies CASSPGTTTYEQYF.

The chain couples TRBV7-9 to TRBJ2-2, with D uncertain. Per germline, CDR1 SEHNR and CDR2 FQNEAQ (reference sequence). V lost 5 bases and J 6 bases, leaving 10 bases between the germline ends. The CDR3 is 13 amino acids. The CDR3 is CASSPPLAGELFF. The CDR3, as DNA: TGTGCCAGCAGCCCCCCCTTAGCCGGGGAGCTGTTTTTT.

The chain uses TRBV14 and TRBJ1-1; D possibly corresponds to TRBD1 (6 bases). This CDR3 comprises 12 residues. V was pared by 8 bases and J by 5 bases, with 12 bases between. Germline V CDR1 and CDR2: SGHDN, FVKESK. CDR3 coding DNA: TGTGCCAGCTCACAGGGAGGGACTGAAGCTTTCTTT. Encoded protein: CASSQGGTEAFF.

The V and J genes are TRBV2 and TRBJ1-1, with TRBD1 as a possible D gene (5 bases). The CDR3 consists of 13 residues. V gave up 3 bases and J gave up 7 bases, with 12 bases separating them. CDR1 and CDR2 from the germline V gene are SNHLY and FYNNEI. The CDR3 bases are TGTGCCAGCAGTGAGCTCGAAGGGGTTGAAGCTTTCTTT. This sequence encodes CASSELEGVEAFF.

The chain has TRBV3-1 (or the pseudogene TRBV3-2) and TRBJ2-4, with 7 bases matching TRBD2. V lost 0 bases, J lost 10 bases, and 3 bases stayed unmatched. CDR3 length: 13 amino acids. Germline V gene sequence: CDR1 LGHDT, CDR2 YNNKEL (reference sequence). In DNA form, the CDR3 reads TGTGCCAGCAGCCAAGACTGGGGGGGGATTCAGTACTTC. This gives the protein CASSQDWGGIQYF.

The chain combines TRBV6-5 with TRBJ2-7; D perhaps matches TRBD2 (6 bases). Germline-derived CDR1 and CDR2 are MNHEY and SVGAGI. There are 15 residues in the CDR3. Trimming pared 6 bases from V and 2 bases from J, leaving 17 bases between. Here the CDR3 reads CASSLKGTLTYEQYF. CDR3 DNA sequence: TGTGCCAGCAGCCTGAAGGGGACTCTTACCTACGAGCAGTACTTC.

The chain links TRBV19 to TRBJ2-3; tentative D call: TRBD2 (6 bases). V was trimmed by 6 bases and J by 2 bases, leaving 12 bases between them. The CDR3 contains 14 residues. Germline lookup yields CDR1 LNHDA and CDR2 SQIVND (reference sequence). Here the CDR3 DNA reads TGTGCCAGTAGGGCGGGGCTGCCCACAGATACGCAGTATTTT. Protein product: CASRAGLPTDTQYF.